The 4 T cell receptor beta chains given below trace back to one sample, sequenced in a study of blood T cell repertoires in COVID-19. TCRdb's copy holds only in-frame clones and misses some; the assay was immunoSEQ multiplex PCR. The sample has some 300,000 clones, approximately 89% seen once; the top ten hold 2.5% to 3.5%. The sequencing sample was made of PBMCs or T cells enriched from blood (not recorded which). All receptors come from a woman aged 50 to 65 who had been exposed to COVID-19.

This rearrangement joins TRBV5-1 to TRBJ1-6; D might be TRBD1 (5 bases). V gave up 4 bases and J gave up 7 bases, with 18 bases separating them. Germline V gene lookup returns CDR1 SGHRS and CDR2 YFSETQ. CDR3 length equals 16 residues. The chain's CDR3 is CASSVTPRGSNSPLHF. In nucleotides, the CDR3 is TGCGCCAGCAGCGTAACCCCAAGGGGTTCGAATTCACCCCTCCACTTT.

This CDR3 reads CASSRTSGALTDTQYF. CDR3 nucleotide sequence: TGTGCCAGCAGCCGGACTAGCGGAGCCCTCACAGATACGCAGTATTTT. The rearrangement links TRBV7-2 to TRBJ2-3; 10 bases align to TRBD2. The J segment lost 2 bases and the V segment lost 5 bases, leaving 7 bases of the junction unmatched. Germline lookup yields CDR1 SGHTA and CDR2 FQGNSA. This CDR3 is 16 amino acids long.

The chain has TRBV14 and TRBJ2-2; D gene uncertain. In germline, CDR1 is SGHDN, CDR2 FVKESK. V was clipped by 1 base and J by 5 bases, with 8 bases between them. The CDR3 runs 14 residues. CDR3 nucleotide sequence: TGTGCCAGCAGCCAAGTTTACAATACCGGGGAGCTGTTTTTT. Its protein is CASSQVYNTGELFF.

The CDR3 DNA sequence: TGTGCCAGCAGGGGCGGAGGGGGCGGCGGGGAGCTGTTTTTT. Its protein is CASRGGGGGGELFF. The chain employs TRBV2 and TRBJ2-2, with a weak D call TRBD1 (7 bases). The ends were cut back, 6 bases at V and 7 bases at J, with 15 bases in the middle. The CDR3 length is 14 residues. The germline gives CDR1 SNHLY, CDR2 FYNNEI.